The clone carrying this TCR beta chain has only a few counts. Here immunoSEQ multiplex PCR was the method, and the copy in TCRdb shows in-frame clones only, minus some. Of about 340,000 clones in the sample, about 93% were seen once. The data were taken from a study of brain T cells in children with intractable seizures. Time point of the sample: blood from clinic visit 5 months post-surgery; TSC patient then seizure free. The sequences come from peripheral blood, collected about 5 months after surgery. The receptor was isolated from a boy less than two years old with tuberous sclerosis and intractable seizures.

In DNA, the CDR3 is TGTGCCAGCAGTTCCCTGGGGTTCAGGGGAAACACCATATATTTT. Translation: CASSSLGFRGNTIYF. The rearrangement uses TRBV27 and TRBJ1-3; D is unclear. The V end was cut by 4 bases, the J end by 4 bases, with 14 bases between. The germline CDR1 and CDR2 sequences are MNHEY and SMNVEV (reference sequence). This CDR3 has 15 residues.